The sample holds many counts of the clone carrying this T cell receptor beta chain. This record comes from a study of T cell repertoires in cytomegalovirus infection. One entry per CDR3 protein results from TCRdb running MiXCR on the reads. The sample has 350,000 to 450,000 distinct CDR3 sequences, over 15% seen once. Germline-derived CDR1 and CDR2 are SGHVS and FQNEAQ. The CDR3 covers 15 residues. Trimming removed 1 base from V and 6 bases from J, with 13 bases in between. The sequencing sample was made of PBMCs. The rearrangement links TRBV7-8 to TRBJ1-5, with a possible D match to TRBD1 (5 bases). This receptor was obtained from a human donor in good health (CMV status not recorded). Some clones in this sample may be carry-over from other donors' samples. Here the CDR3 reads CASSLGISGGQPQHF. CDR3 DNA sequence: TGTGCCAGCAGCTTAGGGATATCGGGGGGTCAGCCCCAGCATTTT.